This T cell receptor beta chain was observed in a study of T cell responses to AZD1222 COVID-19 vaccine. Study conclusions and caveats: Spike-wide vaccine-associated CD4 TCRs dominated at 160-218 and 743-854. The sample set comprised mostly white British donors with more females, and clonal diversity was possibly underestimated. Baseline serology detected seropositivity in only five to seven AZD1222 recipients. Spike-specific TCR breadth and depth were elevated following two AZD1222 doses.

Concerning this clone itself: The antigen is unknown.

Profiling relied on immunoSEQ multiplex PCR, and the TCRdb table lists in-frame clones only, not all of them. This table has nearly 90,000 clones, roughly 86% appearing once. Germline CDR1 and CDR2: SGHRS and YFSETQ. Germline trimming cut 4 bases from V and 1 base from J; bases unmatched to any gene: 5. The CDR3 sequence is 15 residues long. This TCR came from an adult in good health. The material was peripheral blood, obtained on day 0 of AZD1222 vaccination. The chain recombines TRBV5-1 with TRBJ1-1; 9 bases map to TRBD1. DNA of the CDR3: TGCGCCAGCAGCGCGACGGACAGGGGGAACACTGAAGCTTTCTTT. This encodes CASSATDRGNTEAFF.